The entry below describes one TCR beta chain. The antigen is not known. Sequencing used immunoSEQ multiplex PCR; TCRdb keeps in-frame clones, though not all of them. The sample records about 100,000 clones, around nine tenths being singletons. This specimen belongs to a study of T cell responses to AZD1222 COVID-19 vaccine. The CDR3 extends over 15 amino acids. Germline assignment: CDR1 SGHRS and CDR2 YFSETQ. The junction had 10 bases not matched to a gene; V was cut back by 1 base and J by 10 bases. Overall study results and limits: CD4 TCRs linked to vaccination spanned spike, dominating at 160-218 and 743-854. Donors in the cohort were predominantly white British and more often female, and clonal diversity was possibly underestimated. Repertoire samples came only from after the peak T cell response. At baseline, just 5 or 6 AZD1222 recipients tested seropositive.

The TCR originated in an adult who received the AZD1222 COVID-19 vaccine. The genes are TRBV5-1 and TRBJ2-1, with 8 bases matching TRBD2. This sample comprised peripheral blood, obtained 28 days after the second AZD1222 dose. The CDR3 here is CASSLMSGSGAEQFF. Written as DNA, the CDR3 is TGCGCCAGCAGCTTGATGAGCGGGAGTGGGGCAGAGCAGTTCTTC.